This T cell receptor (beta chain) was captured in a study of blood T cell repertoires in COVID-19. About the study: Sites in the United States, Italy and Spain provided acute and convalescent COVID-19 samples. Sources were T cells, B-cell-depleted T cells, or PBMCs; the material itself was cDNA or gDNA.

As processed by the authors: Amplifying reference gene primers gave estimates of nucleated cell counts. Here immunoSEQ multiplex PCR was the method, and the copy in TCRdb shows in-frame clones only, minus some. That table is the source of V, J and clone size, and D and trimming were worked out from the DNA. The sample has a few hundred thousand clones; approximately 85% are singletons. Germline CDR1 is GTSNPN and CDR2 is SVGIG (reference sequence). Trimming left V 0 bases short and J 9 bases short, with 9 bases between. The CDR3 has 11 residues. Sequenced input: peripheral blood. The rearrangement joins TRBV30 to TRBJ2-7, with D unresolved. This clonotype was obtained from a woman in her seventies with COVID-19, enrolled during active disease. The CDR3 sequence is CAWSVSLWQYF. The CDR3 coding sequence is TGTGCCTGGAGTGTGAGTCTTTGGCAGTACTTC.